Below are 13 T cell receptor beta chains sequenced from a single sample in a study of T cell repertoires in cytomegalovirus infection. No antigens are known for them. TCRdb ran MiXCR on the reads and lists one entry per CDR3 protein. The table records 450,000 to 550,000 distinct CDR3 sequences, roughly 46% of them present only once. The starting material was cultured PBMCs, obtained from culture after CMV antigen stimulation. These receptors all come from a human donor in good health (CMV status not recorded). Some clones in this sample may be carry-over from other donors' samples.

Worth noting for this clonotype: Likely a read error: the CDR3 ends without its conserved phenylalanine or tryptophan. The CDR3 DNA reads TGTGCCAGTACCACCCGTTACAGGCTCTCTGGAAACACCATATATTCT. Encoded protein: CASTTRYRLSGNTIYS. V is TRBV19 and J is TRBJ1-3, with a weak D call TRBD1 (5 bases). CDR1 and CDR2 (germline): LNHDA, SQIVND (reference sequence). This CDR3 region has 16 residues. V lost 7 bases to trimming and J lost 0 bases, with 16 bases between them.

J is TRBJ2-3 and V is TRBV7-4, with D uncertain. The CDR3 sequence is 16 residues long. Trimming cost V 2 bases and J 0 bases, with 12 bases left between them. CDR1 is SGHVT, CDR2 SQSDAQ, per germline. CDR3 amino acids: CASSLISLGSTDTQYF. The CDR3 coding sequence is TGTGCCAGCAGCTTAATTAGTTTGGGTAGCACAGATACGCAGTATTTT.

The rearrangement joins TRBV7-2 to TRBJ2-7, with TRBD2 as a possible D gene (5 bases). Germline loops: CDR1 SGHTA, CDR2 FQGNSA. This CDR3 spans 12 amino acids. Trimming stripped 5 bases from V and 6 bases from J, with 11 bases between. CDR3 region: CASSTGVGEQYF. The CDR3 DNA follows: TGTGCCAGCAGCACCGGGGTAGGCGAGCAGTACTTC. The entire variable domain, with the rest obtained from reference TRBV7-2 and TRBJ2-7, is as follows: GAGVSQSPSNKVTEKGKDVELRCDPISGHTALYWYRQSLGQGLEFLIYFQGNSAPDKSGLPSDRFSAERTGGSVSTLTIQRTQQEDSAVYLCASSTGVGEQYFGPGTRLTVT.

The chain is built from TRBV5-6 and TRBJ1-6; D is unresolved. Trimming took off 1 base at V and 12 bases at J, with 14 bases between the two ends. Looked up from germline, CDR1 is SGHDT and CDR2 is YYEEEE. The CDR3 is 14 residues long. The CDR3 is CASSLFRQRGPLHF. Here the CDR3 DNA reads TGTGCCAGCAGCTTGTTTAGGCAGCGGGGACCCCTCCACTTT.

The gene calls are TRBV6-6 and TRBJ1-2, with TRBD1 as a possible D gene (6 bases). Germline V gene lookup returns CDR1 MNHNY and CDR2 SVGAGI (reference sequence). Trimming cost V 4 bases and J 5 bases, with 14 bases left between them. There are 14 residues in the CDR3. CDR3 DNA sequence: TGTGCCAGCAGTTTCGGGGGCGACTTGTATGGCTACACCTTC. It codes for CASSFGGDLYGYTF.

This clonotype turned up a few times. The chain carries TRBV7-8 and TRBJ2-5, with no clear D. The CDR3 length is 13 residues. Trimming removed 5 bases at V and 5 bases at J, with 12 bases between. The germline CDR1 and CDR2 sequences are SGHVS and FQNEAQ. The chain's CDR3 is CASSPQVLETQYF. CDR3 DNA: TGTGCCAGCAGCCCCCAGGTCCTGGAGACCCAGTACTTC.

The chain recombines TRBV7-2 with TRBJ2-3; 7 bases fit TRBD2. The CDR3 runs to 14 residues. Germline-derived CDR1 and CDR2 are SGHTA and FQGNSA. The trim removed 5 bases at V and 5 bases at J, leaving 7 bases unmatched. CDR3 in DNA: TGTGCCAGCAGCGGACGACTAGCTAAAGATACGCAGTATTTT. It yields the protein CASSGRLAKDTQYF.

This clonotype was detected only a few times. The CDR3 is CASSLPTSGNEQFF. The CDR3 coding sequence is TGTGCCAGCAGCCTGCCAACTAGCGGGAATGAGCAGTTCTTC. V gene TRBV7-2 combines with J gene TRBJ2-1; 9 bases map to TRBD2. Germline V gives CDR1 SGHTA, CDR2 FQGNSA. V lost 5 bases and J lost 7; bases outside the gene matches: 6. The CDR3 is 14 amino acids.

V is TRBV12-3 or TRBV12-4 and J is TRBJ2-7, with D perhaps TRBD2 (9 bases). Trimming stripped 6 bases from V and 3 bases from J, with 21 bases between. The CDR3 spans 16 residues. The CDR3 sequence is CASRAGGTGKLYEQYF. The CDR3 bases are TGTGCCAGCAGGGCGGGGGGGACAGGTAAACTCTACGAGCAGTACTTC.

This clonotype came up a few times. V gene TRBV7-6 combines with J gene TRBJ2-1, with 8 positions matching TRBD2. Germline-derived CDR1 and CDR2 are SGHVS and FNYEAQ. This CDR3 has 15 residues. Trimming took 8 bases from V and 4 from J; bases not matched to a gene: 10. The CDR3 here is CASGVAGWIYNEQFF. DNA for the CDR3: TGTGCCAGCGGGGTAGCGGGATGGATTTACAATGAGCAGTTCTTC. The full variable domain, with the rest looked up from reference TRBV7-6 and TRBJ2-1, is GAGVSQSPRYKVTKRGQDVALRCDPISGHVSLYWYRQALGQGPEFLTYFNYEAQQDKSGLPNDRFSAERPEGSISTLTIQRTEQRDSAMYRCASGVAGWIYNEQFFGPGTRLTVL.

This clonotype was counted only a few times. V is TRBV7-2 and J is TRBJ2-7; TRBD2 matches at 11 bases. Germline loops: CDR1 SGHTA, CDR2 FQGNSA. The CDR3 contains 16 residues. The junction had 6 bases not matched to a gene; V was cut back by 3 bases and J by 2 bases. CDR3: CASSLEGTSGTYEQYF. The CDR3 nucleotides read TGTGCCAGCAGCTTGGAGGGGACTAGCGGTACCTACGAGCAGTACTTC.

The V call is TRBV7-2, the J call TRBJ2-4, with D perhaps TRBD1 (6 bases). Germline V gene sequence: CDR1 SGHTA, CDR2 FQGNSA. Trimming cost V 2 bases and J 5 bases, with 10 bases left between them. This CDR3 has 14 residues. The CDR3, as DNA: TGTGCCAGCAGCTTATCAGGGGACCAAAACATTCAGTACTTC. Amino acid sequence: CASSLSGDQNIQYF.

The chain has TRBV9 and TRBJ2-6; 8 positions match TRBD1. This CDR3 has 15 residues. The V segment lost 4 bases and the J segment 10 bases; nucleotides outside the gene matches: 10. The germline CDR1 and CDR2 sequences are SGDLS and YYNGEE. The CDR3 spells CASSLRGTGRNVLTF. The CDR3 DNA follows: TGTGCCAGCAGCCTAAGAGGGACAGGACGAAACGTCCTGACTTTC.